Listed below are T cell receptor beta chains from one sample, sequenced in a study of OX40 agonist ivuxolimab in advanced cancers. TCRdb keeps only in-frame clones here, not all; method: immunoSEQ multiplex PCR. This table has 92,000 or so clones, approximately 90% appearing once. The source was CD4+ or CD8+ T cells sorted from blood, collected in a trial of the OX40 agonist ivuxolimab. The source is an adult with an advanced solid tumor such as melanoma, head and neck, liver or kidney cancer. CDR3s include the opening cysteine and the closing phenylalanine or tryptophan. A D gene is named only where the DNA matches it firmly. Clone size is not always given. Where it is, it says once, few, many or a class for expanded clones.

size,V,J,D,CDR3,DNA
NA,TRBV6-6,TRBJ2-7,TRBD2,CASSLLAGEGYEQYF,TGTGCCAGCAGTCTCCTAGCGGGAGAGGGGTACGAGCAGTACTTC
NA,TRBV28,TRBJ1-2,NA,CASYRVDYGYTF,TGTGCCAGCTACAGGGTTGACTATGGCTACACCTTC
NA,TRBV21-1,TRBJ1-1,NA,CASSSGDRDSGCGMGTEAFF,TGTGCCAGCAGCTCGGGGGACAGGGACTCCGGATGTGGCATGGGCACTGAAGCTTTCTTT
once,TRBV10-2,TRBJ2-1,NA,CASRPSYNEQFF,TGCGCCAGCAGGCCCTCCTACAATGAGCAGTTCTTC
NA,TRBV27,TRBJ2-7,NA,CASGRGYEQYF,TGTGCCAGCGGACGAGGATACGAGCAGTACTTC
few,TRBV10-1,TRBJ2-7,TRBD2,CASSAGGSDEQYF,TGCGCCAGCAGTGCGGGAGGCTCGGACGAGCAGTACTTC
NA,TRBV4-1,TRBJ1-1,TRBD1,CASSHNRDRGDTEAFF,TGCGCCAGCAGCCACAACCGGGACAGGGGGGACACTGAAGCTTTCTTT
NA,TRBV5-4,TRBJ1-1,TRBD1,CASSLGDRGELGFF,TGTGCCAGCAGCTTGGGGGACAGGGGGGAATTGGGTTTCTTT
NA,TRBV29-1,TRBJ1-3,NA,CSVEDRSSGNTIYF,TGCAGCGTCGAAGACAGGAGCTCTGGAAACACCATATATTTT
once,TRBV5-4,TRBJ1-3,TRBD1,CASSAPGTASGNTIYF,TGTGCCAGCAGCGCCCCCGGGACAGCCTCTGGAAACACCATATATTTT
NA,TRBV21-1,TRBJ2-7,NA,CASSGSPGPQRGYEQYF,TGTGCCAGCAGCGGTAGTCCGGGACCGCAGCGCGGCTACGAGCAGTACTTC
once,TRBV28,TRBJ1-5,TRBD1,CASRPRRTGGTDQPQHF,TGTGCCAGCAGACCCAGAAGGACAGGGGGGACCGATCAGCCCCAGCATTTT
NA,TRBV29-1,TRBJ1-3,NA,CSVGEGSGNTIYF,TGCAGCGTTGGCGAGGGCTCTGGAAACACCATATATTTT
NA,TRBV7-9,TRBJ2-7,TRBD1,CASSLVLDRGGSYEQYF,TGTGCCAGCAGCTTAGTACTAGACAGGGGGGGCTCCTACGAGCAGTACTTC
NA,TRBV29-1,TRBJ2-1,NA,CSVDKGGEQFF,TGCAGCGTTGATAAGGGTGGGGAGCAGTTCTTC
NA,TRBV21-1,TRBJ2-2,NA,CASSKGEGLANTGELFF,TGTGCCAGCAGCAAAGGAGAAGGCCTCGCGAACACCGGGGAGCTGTTTTTT
NA,TRBV2,TRBJ1-1,TRBD1,CARKLTGANTEAFF,TGTGCCAGGAAACTAACAGGGGCGAACACTGAAGCTTTCTTT
NA,TRBV9,TRBJ1-6,TRBD1,CASSVGQGDNSPLHF,TGTGCCAGCAGCGTAGGACAGGGTGATAATTCACCCCTCCACTTT
NA,TRBV28,TRBJ2-1,TRBD1,CASRQGGQGAKSEQFF,TGTGCCAGCAGGCAAGGGGGACAGGGGGCGAAGAGTGAGCAGTTCTTC
NA,TRBV29-1,TRBJ2-3,TRBD2,CSVEDRTSGSPDTQYF,TGCAGCGTTGAAGATCGGACTAGCGGGAGCCCAGATACGCAGTATTTT
NA,TRBV19,TRBJ1-2,NA,CASSSGLAANYGYTF,TGTGCCAGTAGTAGCGGTCTGGCGGCTAACTATGGCTACACCTTC
NA,TRBV15,TRBJ2-7,NA,CATSIEGYEQYF,TGTGCCACCAGCATCGAGGGGTACGAGCAGTACTTC
NA,TRBV7-6,TRBJ2-1,TRBD2,CASSTGLAGGPASYNEQFF,TGTGCCAGCAGCACGGGACTAGCGGGAGGGCCAGCCTCCTACAATGAGCAGTTCTTC
NA,TRBV11-2,TRBJ2-1,NA,CASSPWGLALSYNEQFF,TGTGCCAGCAGCCCCTGGGGGCTAGCGCTTTCCTACAATGAGCAGTTCTTC
once,TRBV19,TRBJ1-1,NA,CASSMGTGNTEAFF,TGTGCCAGTAGTATGGGGACGGGGAACACTGAAGCTTTCTTT
NA,TRBV14,TRBJ1-2,NA,CASSQDLTANYGYTF,TGTGCCAGCAGCCAAGACCTGACAGCTAACTATGGCTACACCTTC
NA,TRBV6-4,TRBJ2-7,TRBD1,CASSHDRVSYEQYF,TGTGCCAGCAGCCACGACAGGGTCAGCTACGAGCAGTACTTC
NA,TRBV29-1,TRBJ2-3,NA,CSVDSNKGDTQYF,TGCAGCGTAGACAGTAATAAGGGGGATACGCAGTATTTT
NA,TRBV29-1,TRBJ2-3,NA,CSVEVQQGDTQYF,TGCAGCGTTGAAGTTCAACAGGGAGATACGCAGTATTTT
NA,TRBV6-1,TRBJ1-2,TRBD1,CASSQELGTGGADGYTF,TGTGCCAGCAGTCAAGAACTCGGGACAGGGGGCGCCGATGGCTACACCTTC
NA,TRBV5-4,TRBJ1-1,NA,CASSSPGGNTEAFF,TGTGCCAGCAGCTCCCCAGGTGGGAACACTGAAGCTTTCTTT
NA,TRBV7-9,TRBJ1-1,NA,CASTSPLGYTEAFF,TGTGCCAGCACATCCCCCCTGGGTTACACTGAAGCTTTCTTT
NA,TRBV27,TRBJ2-1,NA,CASSLTGPSEQFF,TGTGCCAGCAGTTTGACGGGACCGAGTGAGCAGTTCTTC
NA,TRBV6-5,TRBJ2-3,NA,CASSYSLPARADTQYF,TGTGCCAGCAGTTACTCGTTACCGGCGCGTGCAGATACGCAGTATTTT
NA,TRBV6-5,TRBJ2-5,TRBD1,CASTDRDEIGETQYF,TGTGCCAGCACCGACAGGGACGAGATAGGGGAGACCCAGTACTTC
NA,TRBV10-3,TRBJ2-3,NA,CAISESSGPNTDTQYF,TGTGCCATCAGTGAGTCGAGTGGGCCGAACACAGATACGCAGTATTTT
NA,TRBV9,TRBJ2-7,TRBD2,CASSPSGSLYEQYF,TGTGCCAGCAGTCCTAGCGGGAGTCTCTACGAGCAGTACTTC
NA,TRBV18,TRBJ1-1,NA,CASSKGYEAFF,TGTGCCAGCTCAAAGGGATATGAAGCTTTCTTT
NA,TRBV7-9,TRBJ2-2,NA,CASSPPSAELFF,TGTGCCAGCAGCCCACCCTCTGCGGAGCTGTTTTTT